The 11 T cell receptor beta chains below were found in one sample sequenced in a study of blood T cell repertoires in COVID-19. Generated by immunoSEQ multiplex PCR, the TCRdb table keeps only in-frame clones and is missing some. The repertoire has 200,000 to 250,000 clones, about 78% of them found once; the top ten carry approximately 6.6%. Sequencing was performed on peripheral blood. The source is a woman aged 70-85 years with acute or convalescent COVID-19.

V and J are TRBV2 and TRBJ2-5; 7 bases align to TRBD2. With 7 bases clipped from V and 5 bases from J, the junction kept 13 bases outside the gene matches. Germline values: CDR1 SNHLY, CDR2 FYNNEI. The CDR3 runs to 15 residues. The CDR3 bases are TGTGCCAGCACTCTAACCGGGGGGTTAGGGGAGACCCAGTACTTC. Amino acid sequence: CASTLTGGLGETQYF.

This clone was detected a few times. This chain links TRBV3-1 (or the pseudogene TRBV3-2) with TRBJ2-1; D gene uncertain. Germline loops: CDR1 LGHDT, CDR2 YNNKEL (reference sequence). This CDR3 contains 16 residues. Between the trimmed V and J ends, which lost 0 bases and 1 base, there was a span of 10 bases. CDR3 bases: TGTGCCAGCAGCCAAGATACAGACCTATCCTACAATGAGCAGTTCTTC. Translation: CASSQDTDLSYNEQFF.

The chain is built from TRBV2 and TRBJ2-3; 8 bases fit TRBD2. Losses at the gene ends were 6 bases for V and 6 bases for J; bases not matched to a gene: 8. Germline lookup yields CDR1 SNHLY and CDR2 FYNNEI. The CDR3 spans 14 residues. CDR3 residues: CASRTGGGSDTQYF. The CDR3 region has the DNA TGTGCCAGCAGAACGGGGGGGGGTTCCGATACGCAGTATTTT.

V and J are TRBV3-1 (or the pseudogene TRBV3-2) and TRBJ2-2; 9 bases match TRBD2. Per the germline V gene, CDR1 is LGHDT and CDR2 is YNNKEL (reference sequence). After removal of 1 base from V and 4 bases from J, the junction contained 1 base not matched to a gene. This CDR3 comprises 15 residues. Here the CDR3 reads CASSQGAGGTGELFF. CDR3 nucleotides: TGTGCCAGCAGCCAAGGAGCGGGGGGCACCGGGGAGCTGTTTTTT.

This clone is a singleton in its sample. The CDR3 here is CASSSRGGGETQYF. CDR3 coding DNA: TGTGCCAGCAGCAGTCGTGGCGGGGGGGAGACCCAGTACTTC. The V and J genes are TRBV3-1 (or the pseudogene TRBV3-2) and TRBJ2-5, with TRBD2 matching 8 bases. The ends lost 5 bases at V and 5 bases at J; junction bases unmatched: 7. Germline V CDR1 and CDR2: LGHDT, YNNKEL (reference sequence). CDR3 length: 14 residues.

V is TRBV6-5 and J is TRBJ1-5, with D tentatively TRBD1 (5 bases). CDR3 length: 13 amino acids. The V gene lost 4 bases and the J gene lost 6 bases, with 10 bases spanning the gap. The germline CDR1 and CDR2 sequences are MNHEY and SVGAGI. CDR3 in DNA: TGTGCCAGCAGTTCGCTCGGGGGTCAGCCCCAGCATTTT. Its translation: CASSSLGGQPQHF.

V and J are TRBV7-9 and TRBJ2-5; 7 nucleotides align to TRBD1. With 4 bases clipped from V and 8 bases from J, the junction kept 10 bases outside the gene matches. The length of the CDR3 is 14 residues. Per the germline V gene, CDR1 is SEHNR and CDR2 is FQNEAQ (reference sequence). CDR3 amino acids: CASSSLRQGGTQYF. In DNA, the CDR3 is TGTGCCAGCAGCTCTCTTCGACAGGGTGGCACCCAGTACTTC.

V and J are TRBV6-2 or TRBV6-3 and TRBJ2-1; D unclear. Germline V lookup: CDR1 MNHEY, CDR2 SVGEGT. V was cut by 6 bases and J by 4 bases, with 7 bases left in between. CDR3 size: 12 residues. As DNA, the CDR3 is TGTGCCAGCAGCCGAGATTACAATGAGCAGTTCTTC. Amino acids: CASSRDYNEQFF.

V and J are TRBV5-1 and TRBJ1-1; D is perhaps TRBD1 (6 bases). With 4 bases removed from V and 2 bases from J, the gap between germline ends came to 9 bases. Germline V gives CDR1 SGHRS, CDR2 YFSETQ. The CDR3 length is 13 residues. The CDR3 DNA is TGCGCCAGCAGCCCACAGGGTAACACTGAAGCTTTCTTT. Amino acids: CASSPQGNTEAFF.

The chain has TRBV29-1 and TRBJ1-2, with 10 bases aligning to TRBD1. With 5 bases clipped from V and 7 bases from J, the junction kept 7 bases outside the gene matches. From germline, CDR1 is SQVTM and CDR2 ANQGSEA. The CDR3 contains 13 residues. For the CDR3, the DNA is TGCAGCGTTTGGGGGACAGGGGTTTCTGGCTACACCTTC. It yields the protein CSVWGTGVSGYTF.

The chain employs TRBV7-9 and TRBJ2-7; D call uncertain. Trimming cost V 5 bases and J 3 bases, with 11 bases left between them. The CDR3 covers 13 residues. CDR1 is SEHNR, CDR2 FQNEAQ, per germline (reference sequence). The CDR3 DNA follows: TGTGCCAGCAGCCCTGAGGTAATCTACGAGCAGTACTTC. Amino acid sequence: CASSPEVIYEQYF. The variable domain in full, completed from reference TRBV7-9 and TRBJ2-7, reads DTGVSQNPRHKITKRGQNVTFRCDPISEHNRLYWYRQTLGQGPEFLTYFQNEAQLEKSRLLSDRFSAERPKGSFSTLEIQRTEQGDSAMYLCASSPEVIYEQYFGPGTRLTVT.